The next 19 T cell receptor beta chains were all read from a single sample in a study of OX40 agonist ivuxolimab in advanced cancers. Clones were read by immunoSEQ multiplex PCR, and TCRdb kept only the in-frame ones, dropping some. The repertoire includes approximately 15,000 clones, about 83% of them detected once, and around 72% sits in the top ten. The source material was CD4+ or CD8+ T cells sorted from blood, sampled in a trial of the OX40 agonist ivuxolimab. These receptors all stem from an adult with an advanced solid tumor such as melanoma, head and neck, liver or kidney cancer.

A few counts support this clone. V is TRBV5-6 and J is TRBJ1-2; possibly TRBD1 for D (6 bases). Per the germline V gene, CDR1 is SGHDT and CDR2 is YYEEEE. The CDR3 runs 15 residues. The V end lost 0 bases, the J end lost 7 bases, and 16 bases lay between the germline ends. CDR3 residues: CASSLDGGALLGYTF. CDR3 bases: TGTGCCAGCAGCTTGGATGGGGGCGCCCTCCTTGGCTACACCTTC.

This sequence joins TRBV4-3 and TRBJ1-4; no definite D call. The CDR3 is 13 residues long. Trimming left V 0 bases short and J 12 bases short, with 11 bases between. The V gene's germline CDR1 is LGHNA and CDR2 YSLEER. Written as DNA, the CDR3 is TGCGCCAGCAGCCAAGATTTGGGCAAGCAACTGTTTTTT. Encoded protein: CASSQDLGKQLFF.

The rearrangement joins TRBV28 to TRBJ2-1; D might be TRBD2 (6 bases). Germline V gives CDR1 MDHEN, CDR2 SYDVKM. Trimming stripped 5 bases from V and 2 bases from J, with 16 bases between. The length of the CDR3 is 16 residues. CDR3 region: CASSGSTGVPYNEQFF. The CDR3 DNA reads TGTGCCAGCAGTGGGAGTACGGGAGTACCCTACAATGAGCAGTTCTTC.

The rearrangement uses TRBV13 and TRBJ1-4, with unresolved D. Per the germline V gene, CDR1 is PRHDT and CDR2 is FYEKMQ (reference sequence). V shed 5 bases and J shed 8 bases, with 18 bases lying between them. The CDR3 is made up of 15 amino acids. This CDR3 reads CASSAHPGTDEKLFF. Here the CDR3 DNA reads TGTGCCAGCAGCGCCCACCCGGGAACAGACGAAAAACTGTTTTTT.

V gene TRBV5-5 combines with J gene TRBJ1-1; D call uncertain. Trimming pared 3 bases from V and 6 bases from J, leaving 6 bases between. In germline, CDR1 is SGHKS, CDR2 YYEKEE (reference sequence). This CDR3 region has 11 residues. The CDR3 DNA reads TGTGCCAGCAGCTCGAGAGCTGAAGCTTTCTTT. Amino acid sequence: CASSSRAEAFF.

This rearrangement joins TRBV4-1 to TRBJ2-7; 12 bases align to TRBD2. The junction had 9 bases not matched to a gene; V was cut back by 4 bases and J by 5 bases. Germline CDR1 MGHRA, CDR2 YSYEKL. The CDR3 contains 16 residues. The CDR3 DNA follows: TGCGCCAGCAGCCTTTCTAGCGGGAGGGCCTGGAACGAGCAGTACTTC. This translates into CASSLSSGRAWNEQYF.

The chain links TRBV21-1 to TRBJ1-4; the table's D call TRBD1 went unverified against the DNA. TRBV21-1 represents a pseudogene. The CDR3 consists of 16 residues. The DNA for the CDR3 is TGTGCCAGCAGCCCCTGGGCAGGGGGACCTAATGAAAAACTGTTTTTT. Protein sequence: CASSPWAGGPNEKLFF.

The chain links TRBV9 to TRBJ2-7, with D tentatively TRBD1 (6 bases). Trimming took 0 bases from V and 2 from J, leaving 6 bases between them. This CDR3 is built from 13 residues. In germline, CDR1 is SGDLS, CDR2 YYNGEE. CDR3 amino acids: CASSVGTAYEQYF. The CDR3 DNA follows: TGTGCCAGCAGCGTAGGGACAGCCTACGAGCAGTACTTC.

The chain carries TRBV19 and TRBJ1-1; possible D gene TRBD1, 6 bases. The V gene lost 10 bases and the J gene lost 2 bases, with 11 bases spanning the gap. This CDR3 has 12 amino acids. Germline CDR1 reads LNHDA; CDR2 reads SQIVND (reference sequence). The CDR3 protein is CATLTGNTEAFF. Written as DNA, the CDR3 is TGTGCCACCCTGACAGGAAACACTGAAGCTTTCTTT.

The chain combines TRBV5-8 with TRBJ1-1; D is undetermined. V was pared by 7 bases and J by 4 bases, with 8 bases between. This CDR3 region has 11 residues. The germline CDR1 and CDR2 sequences are SGHTS and YDEGEE. Here the CDR3 reads CASSWSTEAFF. The CDR3 DNA reads as TGTGCCAGCTCGTGGAGCACTGAAGCTTTCTTT.

The J gene is TRBJ2-2, the V gene TRBV28; D gene ambiguous. CDR1 MDHEN and CDR2 SYDVKM come from the germline V gene. The V and J ends lost 6 bases and 2 bases respectively, with 13 bases between them. This CDR3 spans 15 amino acids. CDR3 amino acids: CASSPRDFNTGELFF. The CDR3 bases are TGTGCCAGCAGCCCTCGTGACTTCAACACCGGGGAGCTGTTTTTT.

V and J are TRBV5-1 and TRBJ2-7; D may be TRBD1 (5 bases). Trimming removed 4 bases at V and 0 bases at J, with 11 bases between. The CDR3 covers 14 residues. From germline, CDR1 is SGHRS and CDR2 YFSETQ. Here the CDR3 reads CASSLRTLSYEQYF. The CDR3 coding sequence is TGCGCCAGCAGCCTAAGGACACTCTCCTACGAGCAGTACTTC.

This chain joins TRBV2 and TRBJ1-5, with 8 bases identical to TRBD1. The CDR3 has 14 residues. Germline CDR1 reads SNHLY; CDR2 reads FYNNEI. With 6 bases clipped from V and 5 bases from J, the junction kept 6 bases outside the gene matches. The CDR3 sequence: CASRTGQGHQPQHF. CDR3 sequence (DNA): TGTGCCAGCAGGACCGGACAGGGCCATCAGCCCCAGCATTTT.

The chain is built from TRBV28 and TRBJ2-3; 8 positions agree with TRBD2. Germline V CDR1 and CDR2: MDHEN, SYDVKM. The CDR3 covers 17 residues. V dropped 6 bases and J dropped 0; count of bases not matched to a gene: 11. For the CDR3, the DNA is TGTGCCAGCAGCCCACGGCTAGCGGGTTCTAGCACAGATACGCAGTATTTT. Residues: CASSPRLAGSSTDTQYF.

The sample holds a few counts of this clone. This sequence joins TRBV28 and TRBJ2-7; unclear D gene. Germline assignment: CDR1 MDHEN and CDR2 SYDVKM. The CDR3 spans 12 residues. V shed 3 bases and J shed 4 bases, with 7 bases lying between them. CDR3 sequence: CASSLGGYEQYF. The DNA for the CDR3 is TGTGCCAGCAGTTTGGGTGGGTACGAGCAGTACTTC.

V is TRBV10-3 and J is TRBJ2-3, with TRBD2 matching over 9 bases. V dropped 3 bases and J dropped 3; count of bases not matched to a gene: 10. Germline values: CDR1 ENHRY, CDR2 SYGVKD. CDR3 length: 17 residues. CDR3: CAISDPLAGRGTDTQYF. CDR3 nucleotides: TGTGCCATCAGTGATCCCCTAGCGGGAAGGGGGACAGATACGCAGTATTTT.

The CDR3 sequence is CASTFLAGEAFF. CDR3 DNA: TGTGCCAGTACCTTTTTGGCGGGTGAAGCTTTCTTT. The V call is TRBV19, the J call TRBJ1-1; D is ambiguous. Trimming took 7 bases from V and 7 from J, leaving 13 bases between them. CDR1 is LNHDA, CDR2 SQIVND, per germline (reference sequence). The CDR3 runs 12 residues.

V is TRBV7-9 and J is TRBJ1-1, with 8 nucleotides matching TRBD1. The CDR3 is 17 amino acids. Germline trimming cut 2 bases from V and 1 base from J; bases unmatched to any gene: 9. CDR1 and CDR2 (germline): SEHNR, FQNEAQ (reference sequence). The CDR3 nucleotides are TGTGCCAGCAGCTTACCCCACGGGACAGGCGAGAACACTGAAGCTTTCTTT. Its protein is CASSLPHGTGENTEAFF. The variable domain in full, with the rest retrieved from reference TRBV7-9 and TRBJ1-1, is DTGVSQNPRHKITKRGQNVTFRCDPISEHNRLYWYRQTLGQGPEFLTYFQNEAQLEKSRLLSDRFSAERPKGSFSTLEIQRTEQGDSAMYLCASSLPHGTGENTEAFFGQGTRLTVV.

This chain links TRBV4-1 with TRBJ2-7; 7 bases are shared with TRBD2. Trimming cost V 2 bases and J 1 base; bases outside gene matches: 2. The germline gives CDR1 MGHRA, CDR2 YSYEKL. The CDR3 spans 14 residues. Here the CDR3 reads CASSQSSGSYEQYF. CDR3 in DNA: TGCGCCAGCAGCCAATCTAGCGGTTCCTACGAGCAGTACTTC.